This TCR beta chain appears in the sequencing data of a study of low-dose radiotherapy and immunotherapy resistance in tumors. Study context: Intravenous ipilimumab 1 mg/kg every six weeks was given with nivolumab 240 mg every two weeks.

TRAV- and TRBV-specific primers were used for first-strand cDNA, which covered alpha and beta chains. The TCRs were subjected to amplification over roughly 18 PCR cycles employing a constant-region primer in conjunction with a V-primer adapter. The mRNA which had been isolated was amplified by in vitro transcription. One entry per CDR3 protein, called by TCRdb with MiXCR from the reads. The repertoire holds 18,000 or so distinct CDR3 sequences, with around 74% as singletons. The therapy administered to donors comprised nivolumab, ipilimumab, aspirin, low-dose cyclophosphamide and low-dose radiotherapy. As a condition of eligibility, patients had advanced solid tumors lacking tumor-infiltrating lymphocytes. V lost 10 bases and J lost 5; bases outside the gene matches: 5. The CDR3 sequence is 12 residues long. Germline lookup yields CDR1 MNHNY and CDR2 SVGAGI (reference sequence).

The sequence was obtained from a human donor with advanced metastatic prostate, ovarian, gallbladder or colorectal cancer (not recorded which). This table probably holds off-target reads from a library built for another chain. The rearrangement uses TRBV6-6 and TRBJ1-2; TRBD1 matches 9 bases. The CDR3 nucleotides are TGTGCCACCCGGGACAGGGTTTATGGCTACACCTTC. Protein: CATRDRVYGYTF.